Listed here are 15 T cell receptor beta chains from one sample, sequenced in a study of blood T cell repertoires in COVID-19. Some clones are missing from TCRdb's copy, which holds only in-frame ones; the method was immunoSEQ multiplex PCR. The sample lists about 150,000 clones, roughly nine tenths occurring once. Sequencing used peripheral blood. The receptors derive from a woman aged 40 to 50 with acute or convalescent COVID-19.

V usage is TRBV27 and J usage is TRBJ1-4, with TRBD1 matching over 7 bases. With 2 bases clipped from V and 4 bases from J, the junction kept 7 bases outside the gene matches. This CDR3 comprises 16 residues. Germline assignment: CDR1 MNHEY and CDR2 SMNVEV (reference sequence). CDR3 in DNA: TGTGCCAGCAGTTTAAGGGGACAGAATGATAATGAAAAACTGTTTTTT. Its translation: CASSLRGQNDNEKLFF.

J is TRBJ1-1 and V is TRBV5-1; no clear D gene. Per the germline V gene, CDR1 is SGHRS and CDR2 is YFSETQ. Trimming stripped 6 bases from V and 1 base from J, with 10 bases between. The CDR3 is made up of 13 amino acids. The CDR3 is CASKRLPNTEAFF. The CDR3 region has the DNA TGCGCCAGCAAACGACTCCCGAACACTGAAGCTTTCTTT.

CDR3 in amino acids: CASSVGAGRSYNEQFF. The CDR3 DNA reads TGTGCCAGCAGCGTAGGAGCGGGGCGCTCCTACAATGAGCAGTTCTTC. The chain carries TRBV9 and TRBJ2-1, with 7 bases matching TRBD2. The CDR3 extends over 16 amino acids. Germline CDR1 SGDLS, CDR2 YYNGEE. The V and J ends lost 0 bases and 0 bases, in that order; junction bases with no gene match: 3.

The J gene is TRBJ2-7, the V gene TRBV6-5, with 13 nucleotides matching TRBD2. V gave up 5 bases and J gave up 3 bases; unmatched junction bases: 1. There are 14 residues in the CDR3. The germline gives CDR1 MNHEY, CDR2 SVGAGI. The CDR3 region is CASSRLAGGYEQYF. In DNA, the CDR3 is TGTGCCAGCAGTCGACTAGCGGGAGGCTACGAGCAGTACTTC.

V gene TRBV7-2 combines with J gene TRBJ2-7; 7 nucleotides match TRBD2. After removal of 4 bases from V and 0 bases from J, the junction contained 6 bases not matched to a gene. Germline CDR1 is SGHTA and CDR2 is FQGNSA. The CDR3 extends over 15 amino acids. The CDR3 DNA follows: TGTGCCAGCAGCTCTTCTAGCGGAAGCTCCTACGAGCAGTACTTC. It is translated as CASSSSSGSSYEQYF.

This clone was seen a few times. The V gene is TRBV12-5, the J gene TRBJ2-1; D is uncertain. Trimming stripped 1 base from V and 5 bases from J, with 9 bases between. The CDR3 length is 14 residues. CDR1 is LGHNT and CDR2 is FRNRAP in the germline V gene. The chain's CDR3 is CASGLDSIHNEQFF. CDR3 coding DNA: TGTGCTAGTGGTTTGGACAGTATCCACAATGAGCAGTTCTTC.

This chain links TRBV20-1 with TRBJ1-2, with D maybe TRBD1 (6 bases). The CDR3 sequence is 12 residues long. Germline V CDR1 and CDR2: DFQATT, SNEGSKA (reference sequence). V lost 3 bases, J lost 3 bases, and 8 bases lay in between. This CDR3 reads CSASHRDYGYTF. The CDR3 DNA follows: TGCAGTGCTAGTCACAGGGACTATGGCTACACCTTC.

The chain is built from TRBV27 and TRBJ2-1; 11 bases agree with TRBD2. V dropped 5 bases and J dropped 2; count of bases not matched to a gene: 5. This CDR3 has 16 residues. The V gene's germline CDR1 is MNHEY and CDR2 SMNVEV (reference sequence). The CDR3 DNA reads TGTGCCAGCAGTATATATAGCGGGAGGGCCTACAATGAGCAGTTCTTC. Residues: CASSIYSGRAYNEQFF.

The rearrangement uses TRBV28 and TRBJ2-6; 12 nucleotides match TRBD1. Germline lookup yields CDR1 MDHEN and CDR2 SYDVKM. The CDR3 contains 17 residues. The V segment lost 7 bases and the J segment 7 bases; nucleotides outside the gene matches: 11. Here the CDR3 reads CASKPGQGASGANVLTF. For the CDR3, the DNA is TGTGCCAGCAAGCCGGGACAGGGGGCGTCGGGTGCCAACGTCCTGACTTTC.

The V gene is TRBV30, the J gene TRBJ1-5; 12 positions match TRBD1. The V gene's germline CDR1 is GTSNPN and CDR2 SVGIG (reference sequence). V was clipped by 2 bases and J by 5 bases; unmatched bases: 7. The CDR3 covers 16 residues. For the CDR3, the DNA is TGTGCCTGGAGTACCCCGGGACAGGGGGCCTATCAGCCCCAGCATTTT. It codes for CAWSTPGQGAYQPQHF.

The rearrangement uses TRBV6-6 and TRBJ1-3; no firm D call. Germline loops: CDR1 MNHNY, CDR2 SVGAGI (reference sequence). The CDR3 runs to 15 residues. The ends were cut back, 6 bases at V and 0 bases at J, with 12 bases in the middle. This chain's CDR3 is CASRDSGNSGNTIYF. The CDR3 nucleotides are TGTGCCAGCAGGGACTCGGGCAACTCTGGAAACACCATATATTTT.

V and J are TRBV19 and TRBJ1-3; 7 bases map to TRBD1. The J segment lost 0 bases and the V segment lost 5 bases, leaving 7 bases of the junction unmatched. The CDR3 loop spans 16 amino acids. Germline loops: CDR1 LNHDA, CDR2 SQIVND (reference sequence). The chain's CDR3 is CASSPRDSPSGNTIYF. The CDR3 region has the DNA TGTGCCAGTAGTCCGAGGGACAGCCCCTCTGGAAACACCATATATTTT.

The chain has TRBV30 and TRBJ1-6; 7 nucleotides align to TRBD1. This CDR3 has 14 amino acids. V gave up 2 bases and J gave up 7 bases; unmatched junction bases: 5. CDR1 is GTSNPN, CDR2 SVGIG, per germline (reference sequence). The CDR3 nucleotides are TGTGCCTGGAGTTCCGGGACAGAGAATTCACCCCTCCACTTT. As protein: CAWSSGTENSPLHF. The variable domain in full, completed from reference TRBV30 and TRBJ1-6, reads SQTIHQWPATLVQPVGSPLSLECTVEGTSNPNLYWYRQAAGRGLQLLFYSVGIGQISSEVPQNLSASRPQDRQFILSSKKLLLSDSGFYLCAWSSGTENSPLHFGNGTRLTVT.

V is TRBV6-1 and J is TRBJ2-3; 9 bases match TRBD2. The germline gives CDR1 MNHNS, CDR2 SASEGT. V lost 4 bases and J lost 2; bases outside the gene matches: 7. The length of the CDR3 is 16 residues. The CDR3: CASSAAGGSTTDTQYF. Written as DNA, the CDR3 is TGTGCCAGCAGTGCAGCGGGGGGAAGTACCACAGATACGCAGTATTTT.

The J gene is TRBJ2-7, the V gene TRBV28, with 9 bases lining up with TRBD1. The length of the CDR3 is 16 residues. Trimming removed 3 bases from V and 5 bases from J; junction bases left unmatched: 11. CDR1 MDHEN and CDR2 SYDVKM come from the germline V gene. As DNA, the CDR3 is TGTGCCAGCAGTTTCCAGAGCGGGACAGGGATCCACGAGCAGTACTTC. It specifies CASSFQSGTGIHEQYF.